These T cell receptor beta chains were read from a single sample in a study of STAT5B mutations in CD4+ large granular lymphocyte leukemia. Profiled with immunoSEQ multiplex PCR; TCRdb holds only in-frame clones, not every one. The sample carries fewer than 35,000 clones, about two thirds recorded once. The sequencing sample was made of CD4+ T cells from blood buffy coats. The source of these receptors is a human donor in good health. Both conserved end residues are part of each CDR3. D genes are given only for firm matches. Size tells how often a clone was seen (once, few, many) or the class of an expanded clone, and some rows leave it out.

d_call j_call clone_size v_call cdr3_nt cdr3_aa
TRBD1 TRBJ1-3 - TRBV19 TGTGCCAGTGGGACAGGGGGCGATCCTGGAAACACCATATATTTT CASGTGGDPGNTIYF
- TRBJ1-5 - TRBV6-1 TGTGCCAGCACGGAATATGGACAGCCCCAGCATTTT CASTEYGQPQHF
- TRBJ1-2 - TRBV7-6 TGTGCCAGCAGACCCCTCGGGCGCAGCTATGGCTACACCTTC CASRPLGRSYGYTF
TRBD2 TRBJ2-7 - TRBV7-2 TGTGCCAGCAGTATTTCTAGCGGGGGGCGGGAGTACGAGCAGTACTTC CASSISSGGREYEQYF
- TRBJ2-2 - TRBV9 TGTGCCAGCAGCGTCCCCCCCGGGGAGCTGTTTTTT CASSVPPGELFF
TRBD1 TRBJ1-2 - TRBV4-1 TGCGCCAGCAGCCAAGTTGACAGGGGCGGCTATGGCTACACCTTC CASSQVDRGGYGYTF
- TRBJ2-1 few TRBV6-1 TGTGCCAGCAGTGAAGGGGGTGATTACAATGAGCAGTTCTTC CASSEGGDYNEQFF
- TRBJ1-2 - TRBV4-3 TGCGCCAGCAGCCAAGATCCGGGCCAATCGGGTGGCTACACCTTC CASSQDPGQSGGYTF
TRBD2 TRBJ2-1 - TRBV5-1 TGCGCCAGCAGCTTACTAGCGGGGGGGTCCTACAATGAGCAGTTCTTC CASSLLAGGSYNEQFF
TRBD2 TRBJ2-2 - TRBV5-4 TGTGCCAGCAGCACTTTAGCGGGGGGGAACACCGGGGAGCTGTTTTTT CASSTLAGGNTGELFF
- TRBJ1-5 - TRBV7-8 TGTGCCAGCAGCTCCCAAGGACAGCTCGGGCAGCCCCAGCATTTT CASSSQGQLGQPQHF
- TRBJ1-2 - TRBV19 TGTGCCAGTAGTATGAGGCAGCTCTATGGCTACACCTTC CASSMRQLYGYTF
- TRBJ2-3 - TRBV18 TGTGCCAGCTCACACACAGGGACAGATACGCAGTATTTT CASSHTGTDTQYF
- TRBJ2-1 - TRBV7-8 TGTGCCAGCAGCCTCGAGGTCCAGCAGTTCTTC CASSLEVQQFF